One sample yielded the 2 T cell receptor beta chains listed below, sequenced in a study of CD8+ T cells in alopecia areata. As for treatment: oral pan-JAK inhibitor, 5-10 mg twice daily. TCR sequencing used cDNA made by reverse transcription of extracted RNA. Here immunoSEQ multiplex PCR was the method, and the copy in TCRdb shows in-frame clones only, minus some. This table holds 150,000 to 200,000 clones, roughly 62% found once. Material: CD8+ T cells sorted from blood, obtained at week 24, from a patient treated with tofacitinib. Receptors originate from a human donor with alopecia areata.

The rearrangement joins TRBV7-9 to TRBJ1-1; possible D gene TRBD1, 6 bases. V was shortened by 5 bases and J by 1 base, with 11 bases between the two germline ends. Germline CDR1 reads SEHNR; CDR2 reads FQNEAQ (reference sequence). CDR3 size: 14 residues. The CDR3 spells CASSPQTGNTEAFF. The CDR3 DNA reads TGTGCCAGCAGCCCCCAGACAGGGAACACTGAAGCTTTCTTT.

V gene TRBV4-1 combines with J gene TRBJ2-7, with TRBD1 matching over 9 bases. The CDR3 is made up of 15 amino acids. Trimming cost V 1 base and J 4 bases; bases outside gene matches: 5. Germline V CDR1 and CDR2: MGHRA, YSYEKL. CDR3 in amino acids: CASSQAGTGRYEQYF. DNA of the CDR3: TGCGCCAGCAGCCAAGCCGGGACAGGGAGGTACGAGCAGTACTTC.